This note documents a single TCR beta chain sequence. Clones were read by immunoSEQ multiplex PCR, and TCRdb kept only the in-frame ones, dropping some. In the table there are roughly 52,000 clones, 77% of which are singletons. The V gene lost 5 bases and the J gene lost 0 bases, with 16 bases spanning the gap. Per germline, CDR1 SEHNR and CDR2 FQNEAQ (reference sequence). This CDR3 spans 16 amino acids. The data stem from a study of OX40 agonist ivuxolimab in advanced cancers. Sequencing used CD4+ or CD8+ T cells sorted from blood, obtained in a trial of the OX40 agonist ivuxolimab. The origin of this receptor is an adult with an advanced solid tumor such as melanoma, head and neck, liver or kidney cancer. V is TRBV7-9 and J is TRBJ1-1, with TRBD1 as a possible D gene (6 bases). CDR3 protein: CASSVGGNRVNTEAFF. The CDR3 DNA follows: TGTGCCAGCAGCGTAGGGGGAAATCGGGTGAACACTGAAGCTTTCTTT.